A selection of T cell receptor beta chains follows, all from one sample in a study of cytomegalovirus exposure and HLA in healthy donors. TCRdb keeps only in-frame clones here, not all; method: immunoSEQ multiplex PCR. The sample records 95,000 or so clones, roughly two thirds being singletons. Material for sequencing was PBMCs. These receptors were taken from a woman aged 50 to 60 in good health and CMV-seropositive. Both conserved end residues are part of each CDR3. Each record gives: CDR3 protein, CDR3 DNA, clone size, J gene, V gene, CDR3 length, D gene. The D gene is left open where the match is weak. Rows give clone size only sometimes, using once, few, many, or a class for an expanded clone.

cdr3_aa: CASSQVDMVAYNEQFF
cdr3_nt: TGCGCCAGCAGCCAAGTGGACATGGTAGCCTACAATGAGCAGTTCTTC
clone_size: few
j_call: TRBJ2-1
v_call: TRBV4-1
cdr3_length: 16
d_call: NA

cdr3_aa: CASSMNGQPGQGAFEQYF
cdr3_nt: TGTGCCAGTAGTATGAACGGCCAACCGGGACAGGGGGCGTTCGAGCAGTACTTC
clone_size: few
j_call: TRBJ2-7
v_call: TRBV19
cdr3_length: 18
d_call: TRBD1

cdr3_aa: CASSVNVIRTDTQYF
cdr3_nt: TGTGCCAGCAGCGTAAATGTAATTCGCACAGATACGCAGTATTTT
clone_size: NA
j_call: TRBJ2-3
v_call: TRBV9
cdr3_length: 15
d_call: NA

cdr3_aa: CASSRGVSGSPHEQYF
cdr3_nt: TGTGCCAGCAGCCGAGGCGTTAGCGGGAGTCCCCACGAGCAGTACTTC
clone_size: NA
j_call: TRBJ2-7
v_call: TRBV11-1
cdr3_length: 16
d_call: TRBD2

cdr3_aa: CASSLGGLAGTDTQYF
cdr3_nt: TGTGCCAGCAGCTTGGGAGGGTTAGCGGGAACAGATACGCAGTATTTT
clone_size: NA
j_call: TRBJ2-3
v_call: TRBV7-2
cdr3_length: 16
d_call: TRBD2

cdr3_aa: CASSLGGGTYNEQFF
cdr3_nt: TGCGCCAGCAGCTTGGGGGGGGGCACCTACAATGAGCAGTTCTTC
clone_size: once
j_call: TRBJ2-1
v_call: TRBV5-1
cdr3_length: 15
d_call: NA

cdr3_aa: CASTPTSGAYEQYF
cdr3_nt: TGCGCCAGCACCCCCACTAGCGGGGCCTACGAGCAGTACTTC
clone_size: NA
j_call: TRBJ2-7
v_call: TRBV5-1
cdr3_length: 14
d_call: TRBD2

cdr3_aa: CASSSQRGHYEQYF
cdr3_nt: TGTGCCAGCAGCTCTCAAAGGGGGCACTACGAGCAGTACTTC
clone_size: NA
j_call: TRBJ2-7
v_call: TRBV27
cdr3_length: 14
d_call: TRBD1

cdr3_aa: CASKTGGFTEQYF
cdr3_nt: TGTGCCAGCAAAACAGGGGGGTTTACCGAGCAGTACTTC
clone_size: NA
j_call: TRBJ2-7
v_call: TRBV28
cdr3_length: 13
d_call: TRBD1

cdr3_aa: CASSINPGGSGELFF
cdr3_nt: TGTGCCAGCAGCATAAACCCCGGGGGAAGCGGGGAGCTGTTTTTT
clone_size: NA
j_call: TRBJ2-2
v_call: TRBV7-3
cdr3_length: 15
d_call: NA

cdr3_aa: CASGLERGIVSNEQFF
cdr3_nt: TGTGCCAGCGGACTTGAAAGGGGGATCGTTAGCAATGAGCAGTTCTTC
clone_size: NA
j_call: TRBJ2-1
v_call: TRBV28
cdr3_length: 16
d_call: NA

cdr3_aa: CASSDPRESSYNEQFF
cdr3_nt: TGTGCCAGCAGTGACCCGAGAGAGAGCTCCTACAATGAGCAGTTCTTC
clone_size: NA
j_call: TRBJ2-1
v_call: TRBV25-1
cdr3_length: 16
d_call: NA

cdr3_aa: CASRSKTGGDRNEQFF
cdr3_nt: TGTGCCAGCAGATCCAAGACAGGGGGCGATCGCAATGAGCAGTTCTTC
clone_size: NA
j_call: TRBJ2-1
v_call: TRBV7-2
cdr3_length: 16
d_call: TRBD1

cdr3_aa: CASSVAAGYVHNEQFF
cdr3_nt: TGTGCCAGCAGCGTAGCGGCGGGATACGTCCACAATGAGCAGTTCTTC
clone_size: few
j_call: TRBJ2-1
v_call: TRBV9
cdr3_length: 16
d_call: NA

cdr3_aa: CASSLAVSGETQYF
cdr3_nt: TGTGCCAGCAGCTTAGCGGTTAGTGGAGAGACCCAGTACTTC
clone_size: few
j_call: TRBJ2-5
v_call: TRBV7-6
cdr3_length: 14
d_call: NA

cdr3_aa: CASSLDRGGETQYF
cdr3_nt: TGTGCCAGCAGCTTAGATAGGGGGGGGGAGACCCAGTACTTC
clone_size: NA
j_call: TRBJ2-5
v_call: TRBV11-2
cdr3_length: 14
d_call: NA

cdr3_aa: CASSMTPGYTF
cdr3_nt: TGTGCCAGCAGTATGACTCCTGGCTACACCTTC
clone_size: NA
j_call: TRBJ1-2
v_call: TRBV7-2
cdr3_length: 11
d_call: NA

cdr3_aa: CASSLGSDYGGELFF
cdr3_nt: TGCGCCAGCAGCTTGGGTTCCGATTACGGCGGGGAGCTGTTTTTT
clone_size: NA
j_call: TRBJ2-2
v_call: TRBV5-1
cdr3_length: 15
d_call: NA

cdr3_aa: CASSAISGAKFGNTIYF
cdr3_nt: TGTGCCAGCTCAGCAATTTCAGGGGCCAAGTTTGGAAACACCATATATTTT
clone_size: NA
j_call: TRBJ1-3
v_call: TRBV18
cdr3_length: 17
d_call: NA

cdr3_aa: CASSLTETDPGNTIYF
cdr3_nt: TGTGCCAGCAGCTTGACAGAAACCGATCCTGGAAACACCATATATTTT
clone_size: NA
j_call: TRBJ1-3
v_call: TRBV5-5
cdr3_length: 16
d_call: NA

cdr3_aa: CASTQAGGANYGYTF
cdr3_nt: TGTGCCAGCACTCAGGCCGGCGGGGCTAACTATGGCTACACCTTC
clone_size: NA
j_call: TRBJ1-2
v_call: TRBV6-1
cdr3_length: 15
d_call: NA

cdr3_aa: CASSRADRAAYEQYF
cdr3_nt: TGTGCCAGCAGCCGAGCGGACAGGGCGGCGTACGAGCAGTACTTC
clone_size: NA
j_call: TRBJ2-7
v_call: TRBV16
cdr3_length: 15
d_call: TRBD1

cdr3_aa: CASSLWREGERNEQFF
cdr3_nt: TGTGCCAGCAGTTTATGGCGGGAGGGGGAAAGGAATGAGCAGTTCTTC
clone_size: NA
j_call: TRBJ2-1
v_call: TRBV27
cdr3_length: 16
d_call: TRBD2

cdr3_aa: CASSPLTSGSFSSYNEQFF
cdr3_nt: TGTGCCAGCAGCCCACTGACTAGCGGGTCGTTCAGCTCCTACAATGAGCAGTTCTTC
clone_size: NA
j_call: TRBJ2-1
v_call: TRBV7-2
cdr3_length: 19
d_call: TRBD2

cdr3_aa: CASSFPGLAAYEQYF
cdr3_nt: TGTGCCAGCAGCTTTCCGGGACTAGCGGCCTACGAGCAGTACTTC
clone_size: NA
j_call: TRBJ2-7
v_call: TRBV13
cdr3_length: 15
d_call: TRBD2

cdr3_aa: CASSQLLQGRDTQYF
cdr3_nt: TGCGCCAGCAGCCAACTATTACAGGGACGGGATACGCAGTATTTT
clone_size: once
j_call: TRBJ2-3
v_call: TRBV4-3
cdr3_length: 15
d_call: NA

cdr3_aa: CASSFGLRGADTQYF
cdr3_nt: TGTGCCAGCAGTTTCGGTCTGCGGGGGGCAGATACGCAGTATTTT
clone_size: NA
j_call: TRBJ2-3
v_call: TRBV2
cdr3_length: 15
d_call: TRBD2

cdr3_aa: CASSQGQGEAFF
cdr3_nt: TGCGCTAGCAGTCAAGGACAGGGTGAAGCTTTCTTT
clone_size: NA
j_call: TRBJ1-1
v_call: TRBV5-1
cdr3_length: 12
d_call: TRBD1

cdr3_aa: CASSFSGRVKEQFF
cdr3_nt: TGTGCCAGCAGCTTCAGCGGGAGAGTGAAGGAGCAGTTCTTC
clone_size: NA
j_call: TRBJ2-1
v_call: TRBV5-6
cdr3_length: 14
d_call: TRBD2

cdr3_aa: CASSSTVKLFF
cdr3_nt: TGTGCCAGTAGTTCCACGGTAAAACTGTTTTTT
clone_size: NA
j_call: TRBJ1-4
v_call: TRBV19
cdr3_length: 11
d_call: NA

cdr3_aa: CASSGDRVSYTF
cdr3_nt: TGTGCCAGCAGTGGGGACAGGGTTAGCTACACCTTC
clone_size: NA
j_call: TRBJ1-2
v_call: TRBV6-4
cdr3_length: 12
d_call: TRBD1

cdr3_aa: CSVGPSGRGEETQYF
cdr3_nt: TGCAGCGTTGGGCCTAGCGGGAGAGGCGAAGAGACCCAGTACTTC
clone_size: NA
j_call: TRBJ2-5
v_call: TRBV29-1
cdr3_length: 15
d_call: TRBD2

cdr3_aa: CASSVNQGRAPEGYTF
cdr3_nt: TGTGCCAGCAGCGTAAATCAGGGTAGGGCCCCGGAGGGCTACACCTTC
clone_size: NA
j_call: TRBJ1-2
v_call: TRBV9
cdr3_length: 16
d_call: NA

cdr3_aa: CASSVDLGAVSYEQYF
cdr3_nt: TGTGCCAGCAGCGTAGATCTGGGGGCCGTCTCCTACGAGCAGTACTTC
clone_size: NA
j_call: TRBJ2-7
v_call: TRBV9
cdr3_length: 16
d_call: NA

cdr3_aa: CASSVGDTAYEQYF
cdr3_nt: TGTGCCAGCAGCGTAGGGGACACCGCCTACGAGCAGTACTTC
clone_size: NA
j_call: TRBJ2-7
v_call: TRBV9
cdr3_length: 14
d_call: NA

cdr3_aa: CASSLQGYNEQFF
cdr3_nt: TGTGCCAGCAGTTTACAGGGGTACAATGAGCAGTTCTTC
clone_size: NA
j_call: TRBJ2-1
v_call: TRBV28
cdr3_length: 13
d_call: NA

cdr3_aa: CASRRESAYSYEQYF
cdr3_nt: TGTGCCAGTCGGAGGGAAAGCGCCTACTCCTACGAGCAGTACTTC
clone_size: NA
j_call: TRBJ2-7
v_call: TRBV5-4
cdr3_length: 15
d_call: NA

cdr3_aa: CATSLAREQYF
cdr3_nt: TGTGCCACTTCACTAGCACGAGAGCAGTACTTC
clone_size: few
j_call: TRBJ2-7
v_call: TRBV2
cdr3_length: 11
d_call: NA

cdr3_aa: CASSVTGLNTEAFF
cdr3_nt: TGTGCCAGCAGCGTTACAGGCTTAAACACTGAAGCTTTCTTT
clone_size: NA
j_call: TRBJ1-1
v_call: TRBV9
cdr3_length: 14
d_call: NA

cdr3_aa: CSVESGGNTIYF
cdr3_nt: TGCAGCGTTGAGAGTGGTGGAAACACCATATATTTT
clone_size: NA
j_call: TRBJ1-3
v_call: TRBV29-1
cdr3_length: 12
d_call: NA

cdr3_aa: CASSSLGLGGEQYF
cdr3_nt: TGCGCCAGCAGCTCACTGGGCTTAGGAGGCGAGCAGTACTTC
clone_size: once
j_call: TRBJ2-7
v_call: TRBV5-1
cdr3_length: 14
d_call: NA

cdr3_aa: CAWSVGDLLYEQYF
cdr3_nt: TGTGCCTGGAGTGTAGGGGACTTGCTCTACGAGCAGTACTTC
clone_size: few
j_call: TRBJ2-7
v_call: TRBV30
cdr3_length: 14
d_call: NA

cdr3_aa: CASSYGGGDQPQHF
cdr3_nt: TGTGCCAGCAGTTACGGAGGAGGAGATCAGCCCCAGCATTTT
clone_size: NA
j_call: TRBJ1-5
v_call: TRBV6-5
cdr3_length: 14
d_call: NA

cdr3_aa: CAAQQGGETQYF
cdr3_nt: TGTGCCGCTCAACAGGGCGGCGAGACCCAGTACTTC
clone_size: NA
j_call: TRBJ2-5
v_call: TRBV10-3
cdr3_length: 12
d_call: NA

cdr3_aa: CASSQGEGAIDEQYF
cdr3_nt: TGCGCCAGCAGCCAAGGAGAGGGGGCGATCGACGAGCAGTACTTC
clone_size: NA
j_call: TRBJ2-7
v_call: TRBV4-1
cdr3_length: 15
d_call: TRBD1

cdr3_aa: CASSFRGTGFNQPQHF
cdr3_nt: TGTGCCAGCAGTTTCCGGGGAACGGGGTTCAATCAGCCCCAGCATTTT
clone_size: NA
j_call: TRBJ1-5
v_call: TRBV28
cdr3_length: 16
d_call: NA

cdr3_aa: CASSEETGTGQETQYF
cdr3_nt: TGTGCCAGCAGTGAAGAAACCGGGACAGGACAAGAGACCCAGTACTTC
clone_size: NA
j_call: TRBJ2-5
v_call: TRBV6-1
cdr3_length: 16
d_call: TRBD1

cdr3_aa: CASAIFSGNTIYF
cdr3_nt: TGTGCCAGTGCGATCTTCTCTGGAAACACCATATATTTT
clone_size: NA
j_call: TRBJ1-3
v_call: TRBV19
cdr3_length: 13
d_call: NA

cdr3_aa: CASSPGTSRPDTQYF
cdr3_nt: TGTGCCAGCAGCCCCGGGACTAGTCGCCCAGATACGCAGTATTTT
clone_size: NA
j_call: TRBJ2-3
v_call: TRBV28
cdr3_length: 15
d_call: TRBD2

cdr3_aa: CASSGAQFF
cdr3_nt: TGTGCCAGCAGCGGGGCGCAGTTCTTC
clone_size: NA
j_call: TRBJ2-1
v_call: TRBV7-9
cdr3_length: 9
d_call: NA

cdr3_aa: CASSFQGRTYEQYF
cdr3_nt: TGTGCCAGCAGTTTTCAGGGGCGAACCTACGAGCAGTACTTC
clone_size: once
j_call: TRBJ2-7
v_call: TRBV28
cdr3_length: 14
d_call: NA

cdr3_aa: CASTRTGSESQPQHF
cdr3_nt: TGTGCCAGTACCCGGACAGGGTCGGAGTCTCAGCCCCAGCATTTT
clone_size: NA
j_call: TRBJ1-5
v_call: TRBV19
cdr3_length: 15
d_call: TRBD1

cdr3_aa: CASSQDVGSKSTDTQYF
cdr3_nt: TGCGCCAGCAGCCAAGACGTGGGCTCGAAGAGCACAGATACGCAGTATTTT
clone_size: NA
j_call: TRBJ2-3
v_call: TRBV4-3
cdr3_length: 17
d_call: NA